This is a list of T cell receptor beta chains from one sample in a study of T cells in Graves' hyperthyroidism and ophthalmopathy. TCRdb re-analysed the multiplex PCR reads in MiXCR, keeping a single row per CDR3 protein. Here the sample spans under 600,000 distinct CDR3 sequences, more than 15% being singletons. The specimen was blood. The receptor set was obtained from a woman aged 40 to 55 with Graves' ophthalmopathy. CDR3s include the opening cysteine and the closing phenylalanine or tryptophan. Each record gives: J gene, V gene, D gene, CDR3 protein. A D gene is named only where the DNA matches it firmly.

>TRBJ2-1|TRBV6-1|-
CASSRVLRPDPNEQFF
>TRBJ2-5|TRBV11-2|TRBD2
CASSLGGGTQETQYF
>TRBJ1-4|TRBV2|TRBD1
CASRTGREEKLFF
>TRBJ1-1|TRBV15|-
CATNRDINTEAFF
>TRBJ2-7|TRBV10-3|-
CAISEAGRLTYEQYF
>TRBJ2-3|TRBV6-9|TRBD2
CASSYEGGAGGGSTDTQYF
>TRBJ1-1|TRBV6-1|-
CASKAKIVIFF
>TRBJ2-1|TRBV11-3|TRBD1
CASSLFGQGDNEQFF
>TRBJ2-3|TRBV9|-
CASSDPITRGTDTQYF
>TRBJ2-3|TRBV4-1|TRBD2
CASSRGLAGGFTDTQYF
>TRBJ1-1|TRBV7-9|TRBD1
CASSLWAGGRGNTEAFF
>TRBJ2-5|TRBV11-2|TRBD2
CASSSVGGGGETQYF